This is a list of T cell receptor beta chains from one sample in a study of CD8 T cells in Susac syndrome. TCRdb re-derived calls from the immunoSEQ multiplex PCR reads in MiXCR, one entry per CDR3 protein. The sample yields some 200,000 distinct CDR3 sequences, 90% to 95% seen once. Sequencing was done on a sample of CD4+ T cells from PBMCs. The receptors were gathered from a human donor with Susac syndrome. Each CDR3 is given with its conserved first and last residue. The D gene is left open where the match is weak. The listing skips clone size in some rows; elsewhere it reads once, few, many or a size class.

d_call,v_call,clone_size,j_call,cdr3_nt,cdr3_aa
TRBD1,TRBV9,NA,TRBJ1-4,TGTGCCAGCAGCCCAACAATCCGGGACAGGGGTGAAAAACTGTTTTTT,CASSPTIRDRGEKLFF
NA,TRBV9,NA,TRBJ1-4,TGTGCCAGCAGCGTGGGGGGACTCCTTAATGAAAAACTGTTTTTT,CASSVGGLLNEKLFF
TRBD1,TRBV24-1,NA,TRBJ1-2,TGTGCCACCAGGGACAGGGGGCACGGTGGCTACACCTTC,CATRDRGHGGYTF
TRBD2,TRBV7-2,NA,TRBJ2-7,TGTGCCAGCAGCTTAACTAGCGTAAACTACGAGCAGTACTTC,CASSLTSVNYEQYF
NA,TRBV5-1,NA,TRBJ2-3,TGCGCCAGCAGCTTATACAGGGATACAGATACGCAGTATTTT,CASSLYRDTDTQYF
TRBD1,TRBV19,NA,TRBJ2-5,TGTGCCAGTAGCGGGACAGGGGAGGGGAGGACCCAGTACTTC,CASSGTGEGRTQYF
TRBD1,TRBV2,NA,TRBJ2-2,TGTGCCAGCAGTGAGACAGGGGTCGGCGGGGAGCTGTTTTTT,CASSETGVGGELFF
NA,TRBV9,NA,TRBJ2-3,TGTGCCAGCAGCGTCTACACAGATACGCAGTATTTT,CASSVYTDTQYF
NA,TRBV7-3,NA,TRBJ2-3,TGTGCCAGCAGCTCCGGGACCAGCCCTAGCACAGATACGCAGTATTTT,CASSSGTSPSTDTQYF
NA,TRBV29-1,NA,TRBJ2-1,TGCAGCTCCAAACCGAGCAATAATGAGCAGTTCTTC,CSSKPSNNEQFF
TRBD2,TRBV4-2,NA,TRBJ2-4,TGTGCCAGCAGCCAACACTCTAAGGGCAGCGGGACGGCGGGGGACATTCAGTACTTC,CASSQHSKGSGTAGDIQYF
NA,TRBV7-2,NA,TRBJ1-3,TGTGCCAGCAGCTTAGTCAGGGATGGAAACACCATATATTTT,CASSLVRDGNTIYF
NA,TRBV20-1,NA,TRBJ1-1,TGCAGTGCTAGAGATGACGGGAACCACCTCGAAGCTTTCTTT,CSARDDGNHLEAFF
TRBD1,TRBV29-1,NA,TRBJ1-5,TGCAGCGTGGGAGGACAGGGCAATCAGCCCCAGCATTTT,CSVGGQGNQPQHF
TRBD1,TRBV27,NA,TRBJ1-4,TGTGCCAGCAGCAGGGGGGGGACCAATGAAAAACTGTTTTTT,CASSRGGTNEKLFF
NA,TRBV30,NA,TRBJ2-1,TGTGCCTGGAGTCGTAGTCACTTTAGCTCCTACAATGAGCAGTTCTTC,CAWSRSHFSSYNEQFF
NA,TRBV28,NA,TRBJ1-2,TGTGCCAGCAGTTCCCCTCAACCGGGGAACTATGGCTACACCTTC,CASSSPQPGNYGYTF
NA,TRBV20-1,NA,TRBJ2-7,TGCAGTGCTTTTCGGGTCCCCGAGCAGTACTTC,CSAFRVPEQYF
TRBD1,TRBV9,NA,TRBJ1-4,TGTGCCAGCAGCCTCAACGCAGGGGGAGCTAATGAAAAACTGTTTTTT,CASSLNAGGANEKLFF
TRBD1,TRBV2,once,TRBJ1-1,TGTGCCAGCACCCAGGGGGCTGGGACTGAAGCTTTCTTT,CASTQGAGTEAFF
TRBD2,TRBV6-5,NA,TRBJ2-7,TGTGCCAGCAGTTTGGGCGGGAGAAACGGCGAGCAGTACTTC,CASSLGGRNGEQYF
TRBD2,TRBV6-6,NA,TRBJ2-3,TGTGCCAGCAGCAACGGGAGGGCATTTGGTACGCAGTATTTT,CASSNGRAFGTQYF
NA,TRBV7-9,NA,TRBJ1-5,TGTGCCAGCAGCTTAGCGGGGGGTGAAGGCAATCAGCCCCAGCATTTT,CASSLAGGEGNQPQHF
TRBD1,TRBV6-1,NA,TRBJ2-1,TGTGCCAGCAGGAAGACAGGGGGGACCAATGAGCAGTTCTTC,CASRKTGGTNEQFF
TRBD1,TRBV12-3/TRBV12-4,few,TRBJ1-1,TGTGCCAGCAGTTTCGGGACAGAGAACACTGAAGCTTTCTTT,CASSFGTENTEAFF
NA,TRBV12-3/TRBV12-4,NA,TRBJ1-5,TGTGCCAGCAGTTTAGATTTAGACAGCCAGCCCCAGCATTTT,CASSLDLDSQPQHF
NA,TRBV12-3/TRBV12-4,NA,TRBJ2-7,TGTGCCAGCAGTTACAGGGCTCTGGGGGAGCAGTACTTC,CASSYRALGEQYF
NA,TRBV5-6,NA,TRBJ1-5,TGTGCCAGCAGCTTGCAGGCTGAACAGCCCCAGCATTTT,CASSLQAEQPQHF
NA,TRBV7-9,NA,TRBJ2-3,TGTGCCAGCAGCCGGTTCGTAGCGGAAGGCCCAAATACGCAGTATTTT,CASSRFVAEGPNTQYF
TRBD2,TRBV6-2/TRBV6-3,NA,TRBJ2-4,TGTGCCAGCAGGGCTAGCGGGGGTGTCCTAGCCAAAAACATTCAGTACTTC,CASRASGGVLAKNIQYF
TRBD1,TRBV20-1,once,TRBJ1-5,TGCAGTGCTAGTTTAGCACAGGGGGCCGGTCAGCCCCAGCATTTT,CSASLAQGAGQPQHF
TRBD1,TRBV28,NA,TRBJ2-7,TGTGCCAGCAGTAGACAGGGGGGTGTACGATACGAGCAGTACTTC,CASSRQGGVRYEQYF
TRBD2,TRBV4-2,NA,TRBJ2-5,TGTGCCAGCAGCCAGACTAGCGGGAGGAACCAAGAGACCCAGTACTTC,CASSQTSGRNQETQYF
NA,TRBV19,NA,TRBJ1-5,TGTGCCAGTAGTATAGTGGCAGGCAATCAGCCCCAGCATTTT,CASSIVAGNQPQHF
TRBD1,TRBV7-9,few,TRBJ1-2,TGTGCCAGCAGCTCAGGACAGGGGACTGGCTACACCTTC,CASSSGQGTGYTF
TRBD1,TRBV5-4,NA,TRBJ2-5,TGTGCCAGCAGCTTGGAAGGACAGGGAGGCCAGACCCAGTACTTC,CASSLEGQGGQTQYF
NA,TRBV7-8,NA,TRBJ1-1,TGTGCCAGCAGCTTAAGCAGGGTAAGGAACACTGAAGCTTTCTTT,CASSLSRVRNTEAFF
TRBD1,TRBV20-1,NA,TRBJ2-5,TGCAGTGCTACCCAACCATGGACAGGGTGGGAGACCCAGTACTTC,CSATQPWTGWETQYF
NA,TRBV6-4,NA,TRBJ1-1,TGTGCCAGCAGTCCCGAGGGGTGGGGCACTGAAGCTTTCTTT,CASSPEGWGTEAFF
NA,TRBV12-3/TRBV12-4,NA,TRBJ2-3,TGTGCCAGTACCAACAGGGTAGATACGCAGTATTTT,CASTNRVDTQYF
TRBD1,TRBV20-1,NA,TRBJ1-5,TGCAGTGCTCTCAGGGGGCCTGGTCAGCCCCAGCATTTT,CSALRGPGQPQHF
NA,TRBV11-2,NA,TRBJ1-6,TGTGCCAGCAGCTTCGGACGCACTCCGAATAATTCACCCCTCCACTTT,CASSFGRTPNNSPLHF
NA,TRBV14,NA,TRBJ2-1,TGTGCCAGCAGCCCCAGGTTGCCAGCGAATGAGCAGTTCTTC,CASSPRLPANEQFF
TRBD2,TRBV19,NA,TRBJ2-1,TGTGCCAGTAGTACCCTAAGCGGGAGCGGTAATGAGCAGTTCTTC,CASSTLSGSGNEQFF
NA,TRBV7-3,NA,TRBJ2-6,TGTGCCAGCAGCGAACAGGGTACTGGGGCCAACGTCCTGACTTTC,CASSEQGTGANVLTF
TRBD1,TRBV7-9,NA,TRBJ1-4,TGTGCCAGCAGCACTGGGACAGCAGCTGAAAAACTGTTTTTT,CASSTGTAAEKLFF
NA,TRBV18,NA,TRBJ2-2,TGTGCCAGCTCACCAGTAGCACTACGGGGCTCCGGGGAGCTGTTTTTT,CASSPVALRGSGELFF
TRBD2,TRBV5-4,NA,TRBJ2-5,TGTGCCAGCAGCTTGCCTAGCGGTCGGGAGACCCAGTACTTC,CASSLPSGRETQYF